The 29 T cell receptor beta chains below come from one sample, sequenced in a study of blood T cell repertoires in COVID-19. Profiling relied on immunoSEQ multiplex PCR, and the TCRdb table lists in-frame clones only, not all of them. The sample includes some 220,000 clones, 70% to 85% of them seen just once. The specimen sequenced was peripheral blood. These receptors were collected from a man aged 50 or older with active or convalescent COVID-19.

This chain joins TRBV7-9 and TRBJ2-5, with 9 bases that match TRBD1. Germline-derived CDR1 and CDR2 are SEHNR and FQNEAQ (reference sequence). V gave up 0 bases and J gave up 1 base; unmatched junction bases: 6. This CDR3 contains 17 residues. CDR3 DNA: TGTGCCAGCAGCTTAGCGCCAGGGACAGGGATCCAAGAGACCCAGTACTTC. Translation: CASSLAPGTGIQETQYF.

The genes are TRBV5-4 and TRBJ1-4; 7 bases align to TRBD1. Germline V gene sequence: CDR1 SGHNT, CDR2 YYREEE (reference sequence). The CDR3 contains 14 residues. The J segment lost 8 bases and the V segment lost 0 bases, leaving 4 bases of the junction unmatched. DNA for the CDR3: TGTGCCAGCAGCTTGGGTGGGACAGTAGAAAAACTGTTTTTT. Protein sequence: CASSLGGTVEKLFF.

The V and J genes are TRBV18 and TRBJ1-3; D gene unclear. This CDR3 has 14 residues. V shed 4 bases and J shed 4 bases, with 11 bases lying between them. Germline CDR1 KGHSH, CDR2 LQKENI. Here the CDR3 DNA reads TGTGCCAGCTCACATGAGGGTTCCGGAAACACCATATATTTT. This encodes CASSHEGSGNTIYF.

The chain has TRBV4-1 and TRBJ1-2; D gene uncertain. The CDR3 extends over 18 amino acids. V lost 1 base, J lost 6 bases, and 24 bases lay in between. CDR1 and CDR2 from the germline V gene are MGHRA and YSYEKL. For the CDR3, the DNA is TGCGCCAGCAGCCAAGGTCAGTTCGGAGGGATGGAGATGGATGGCTACACCTTC. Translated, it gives CASSQGQFGGMEMDGYTF.

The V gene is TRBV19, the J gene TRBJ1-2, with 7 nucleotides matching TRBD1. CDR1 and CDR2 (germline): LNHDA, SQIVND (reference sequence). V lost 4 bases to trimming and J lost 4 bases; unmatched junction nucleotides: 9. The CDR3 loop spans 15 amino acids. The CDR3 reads CASSRPADRAYGYTF. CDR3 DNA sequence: TGTGCCAGTAGTAGGCCTGCTGACAGGGCCTATGGCTACACCTTC.

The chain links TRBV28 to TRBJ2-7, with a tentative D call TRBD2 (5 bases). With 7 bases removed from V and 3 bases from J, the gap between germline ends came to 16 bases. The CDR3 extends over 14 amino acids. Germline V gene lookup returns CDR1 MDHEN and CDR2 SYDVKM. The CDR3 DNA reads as TGTGCCAGCACGAACCGGGGTCTCGACTACGAGCAGTACTTC. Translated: CASTNRGLDYEQYF.

The CDR3 sequence is CASSVSYRGRYNSPLHF. The CDR3 coding sequence is TGTGCCAGTAGTGTCAGCTACAGGGGGCGGTATAATTCACCCCTCCACTTT. The chain recombines TRBV19 with TRBJ1-6, with 9 bases fitting TRBD1. Trimming at V came to 5 bases and at J to 4 bases, leaving 9 bases not matched to a gene. The CDR3 consists of 17 residues. Germline assignment: CDR1 LNHDA and CDR2 SQIVND (reference sequence).

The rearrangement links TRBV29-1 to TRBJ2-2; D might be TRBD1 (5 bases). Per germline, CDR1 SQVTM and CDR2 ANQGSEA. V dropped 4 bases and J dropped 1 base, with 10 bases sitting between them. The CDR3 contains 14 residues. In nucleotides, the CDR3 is TGCAGCGTTGCAGGGTCGAAGAACACCGGGGAGCTGTTTTTT. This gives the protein CSVAGSKNTGELFF.

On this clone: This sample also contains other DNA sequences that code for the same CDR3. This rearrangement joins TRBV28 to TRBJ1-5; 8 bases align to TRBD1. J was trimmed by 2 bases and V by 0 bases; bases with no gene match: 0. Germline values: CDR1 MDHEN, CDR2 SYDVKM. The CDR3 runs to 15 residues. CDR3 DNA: TGTGCCAGCAGTTTATGGACAGGGGGCAATCAGCCCCAGCATTTT. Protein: CASSLWTGGNQPQHF.

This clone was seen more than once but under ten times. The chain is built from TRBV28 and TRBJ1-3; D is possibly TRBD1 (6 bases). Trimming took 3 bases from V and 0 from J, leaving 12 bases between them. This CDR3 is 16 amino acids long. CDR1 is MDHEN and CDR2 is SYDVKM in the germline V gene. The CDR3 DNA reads TGTGCCAGCAGTTTCGGGGGGCCTCCCTCTGGAAACACCATATATTTT. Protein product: CASSFGGPPSGNTIYF.

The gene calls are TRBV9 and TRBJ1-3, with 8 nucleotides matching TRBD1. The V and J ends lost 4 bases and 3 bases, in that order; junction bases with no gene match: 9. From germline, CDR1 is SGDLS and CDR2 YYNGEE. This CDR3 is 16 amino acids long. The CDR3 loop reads CASSPGRGLSGNTIYF. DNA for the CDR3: TGTGCCAGCAGCCCGGGCAGGGGGCTTAGTGGAAACACCATATATTTT.

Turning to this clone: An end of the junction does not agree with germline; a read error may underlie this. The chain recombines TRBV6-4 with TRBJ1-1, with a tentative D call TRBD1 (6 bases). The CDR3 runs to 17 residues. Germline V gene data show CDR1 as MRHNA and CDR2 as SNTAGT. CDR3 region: CASKDPGTPVLLGEAFF. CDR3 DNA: TGTGCAAGCAAGGACCCCGGGACACCCGTTTTGTTGGGTGAAGCTTTCTTT.

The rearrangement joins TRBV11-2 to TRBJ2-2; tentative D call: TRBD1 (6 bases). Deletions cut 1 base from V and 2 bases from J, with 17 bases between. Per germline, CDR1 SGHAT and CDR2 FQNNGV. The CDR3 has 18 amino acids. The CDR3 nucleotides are TGTGCCAGCAGCTTAGCCCCGACAGGATCCTCCAACACCGGGGAGCTGTTTTTT. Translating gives CASSLAPTGSSNTGELFF.

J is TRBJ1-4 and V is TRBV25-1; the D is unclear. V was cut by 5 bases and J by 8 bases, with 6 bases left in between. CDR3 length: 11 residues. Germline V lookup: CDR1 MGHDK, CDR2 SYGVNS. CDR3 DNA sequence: TGTGCCAGCAGTCGAGGGGAAAAACTGTTTTTT. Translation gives CASSRGEKLFF.

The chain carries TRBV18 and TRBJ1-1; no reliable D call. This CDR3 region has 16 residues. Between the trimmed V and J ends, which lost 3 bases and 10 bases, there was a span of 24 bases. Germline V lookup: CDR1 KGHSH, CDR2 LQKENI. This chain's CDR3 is CASSPLLQGRAEGAFF. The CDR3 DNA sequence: TGTGCCAGCTCACCCTTACTTCAAGGGCGAGCGGAAGGAGCTTTCTTT.

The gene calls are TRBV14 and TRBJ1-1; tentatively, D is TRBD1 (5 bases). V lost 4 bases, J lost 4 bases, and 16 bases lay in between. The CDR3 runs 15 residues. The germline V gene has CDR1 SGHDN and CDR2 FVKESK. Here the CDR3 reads CASSLISGGLTEAFF. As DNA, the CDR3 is TGTGCCAGCAGCCTCATCTCGGGGGGACTCACTGAAGCTTTCTTT.

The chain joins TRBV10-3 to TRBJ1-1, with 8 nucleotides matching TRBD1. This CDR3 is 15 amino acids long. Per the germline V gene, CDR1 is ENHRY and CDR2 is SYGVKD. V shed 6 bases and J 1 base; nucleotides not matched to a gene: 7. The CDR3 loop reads CAISQTGGGNTEAFF. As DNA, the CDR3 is TGTGCCATCAGCCAAACAGGGGGGGGGAACACTGAAGCTTTCTTT.

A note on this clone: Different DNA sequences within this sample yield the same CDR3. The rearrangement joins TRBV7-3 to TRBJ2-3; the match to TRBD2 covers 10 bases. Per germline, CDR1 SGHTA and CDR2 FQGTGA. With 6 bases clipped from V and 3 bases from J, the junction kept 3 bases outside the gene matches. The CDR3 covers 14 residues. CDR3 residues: CASSPSGRTDTQYF. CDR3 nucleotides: TGTGCCAGCAGTCCTAGCGGGAGAACAGATACGCAGTATTTT.

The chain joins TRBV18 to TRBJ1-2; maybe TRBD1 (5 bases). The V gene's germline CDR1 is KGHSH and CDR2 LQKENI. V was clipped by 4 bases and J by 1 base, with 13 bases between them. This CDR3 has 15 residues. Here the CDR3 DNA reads TGTGCCAGCTCACTAAGTTTGGGACTTAACTATGGCTACACCTTC. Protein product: CASSLSLGLNYGYTF.

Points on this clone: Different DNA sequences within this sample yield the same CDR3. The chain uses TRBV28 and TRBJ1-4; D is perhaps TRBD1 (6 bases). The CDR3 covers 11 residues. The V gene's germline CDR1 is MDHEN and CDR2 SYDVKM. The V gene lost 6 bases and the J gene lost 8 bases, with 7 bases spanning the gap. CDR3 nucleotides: TGTGCCAGCAGCAGGGGCGAAAAACTGTTTTTT. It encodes CASSRGEKLFF.

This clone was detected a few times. The DNA for the CDR3 is TGTGCCAGCAGTGCGAACGGGGAAAAACTGTTTTTT. It specifies CASSANGEKLFF. The chain joins TRBV25-1 to TRBJ1-4, with D hard to call. V was trimmed by 4 bases and J by 8 bases, leaving 8 bases between them. Germline CDR1 reads MGHDK; CDR2 reads SYGVNS. CDR3 length: 12 residues.

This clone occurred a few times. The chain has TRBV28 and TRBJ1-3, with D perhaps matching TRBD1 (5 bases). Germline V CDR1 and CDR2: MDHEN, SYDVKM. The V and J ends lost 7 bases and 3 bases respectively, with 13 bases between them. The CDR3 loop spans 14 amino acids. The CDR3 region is CASMTQGSGNTIYF. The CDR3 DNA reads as TGTGCCAGCATGACCCAGGGTAGTGGAAACACCATATATTTT.

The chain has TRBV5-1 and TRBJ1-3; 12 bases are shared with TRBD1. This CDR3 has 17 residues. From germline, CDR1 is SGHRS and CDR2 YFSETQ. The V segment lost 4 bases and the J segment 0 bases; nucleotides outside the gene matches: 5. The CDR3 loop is CASSTGQGAVSGNTIYF. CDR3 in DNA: TGCGCCAGCAGCACGGGACAGGGGGCCGTCTCTGGAAACACCATATATTTT.

The CDR3 is CACGGSSGANVLTF. CDR3 nucleotides: TGCGCCTGCGGGGGGAGCTCTGGGGCCAACGTCCTGACTTTC. V and J are TRBV5-1 and TRBJ2-6; 8 nucleotides match TRBD2. CDR3 length: 14 residues. Germline lookup yields CDR1 SGHRS and CDR2 YFSETQ. After removal of 10 bases from V and 0 bases from J, the junction contained 3 bases not matched to a gene.

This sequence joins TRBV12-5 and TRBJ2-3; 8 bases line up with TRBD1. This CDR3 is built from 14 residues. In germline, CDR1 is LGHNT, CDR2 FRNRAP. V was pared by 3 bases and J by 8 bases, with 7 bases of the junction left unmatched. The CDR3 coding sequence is TGTGCTAGTGGTTTAGGACAGGGTCCTAGTACGCAGTATTTT. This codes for CASGLGQGPSTQYF.

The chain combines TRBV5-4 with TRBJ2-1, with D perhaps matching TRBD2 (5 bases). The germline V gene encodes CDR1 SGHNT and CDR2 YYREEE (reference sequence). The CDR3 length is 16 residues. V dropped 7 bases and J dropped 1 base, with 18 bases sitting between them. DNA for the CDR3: TGTGCCAGCCTCTCGGGAAGTAATCCGTCCTACAATGAGCAGTTCTTC. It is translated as CASLSGSNPSYNEQFF.

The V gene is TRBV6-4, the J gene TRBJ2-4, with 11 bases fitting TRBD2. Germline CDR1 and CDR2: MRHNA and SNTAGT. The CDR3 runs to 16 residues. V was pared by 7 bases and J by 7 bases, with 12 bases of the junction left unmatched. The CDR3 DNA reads TGTGCCAGCACTGAGGGTCTAGCGGGGGGTTCTAACATTCAGTACTTC. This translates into CASTEGLAGGSNIQYF.

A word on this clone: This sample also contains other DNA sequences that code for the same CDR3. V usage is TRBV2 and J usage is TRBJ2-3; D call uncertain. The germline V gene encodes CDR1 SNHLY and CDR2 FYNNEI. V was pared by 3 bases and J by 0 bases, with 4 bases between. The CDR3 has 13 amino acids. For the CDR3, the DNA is TGTGCCAGCAGTGACTTGAGCACAGATACGCAGTATTTT. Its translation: CASSDLSTDTQYF.

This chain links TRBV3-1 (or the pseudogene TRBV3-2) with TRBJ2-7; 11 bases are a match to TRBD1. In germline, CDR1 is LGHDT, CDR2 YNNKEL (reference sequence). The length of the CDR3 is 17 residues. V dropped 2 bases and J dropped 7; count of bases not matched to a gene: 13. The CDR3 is CASSQTPRTGGRKEQYV. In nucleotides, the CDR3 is TGTGCCAGCAGCCAAACCCCTCGGACAGGGGGCCGGAAGGAGCAGTACGTC.